The T cell receptor (beta chain) under discussion was sequenced for a study of blood T cell repertoires in COVID-19. The CDR3 extends over 16 amino acids. The V gene lost 5 bases and the J gene lost 0 bases, with 14 bases spanning the gap. CDR1 and CDR2 from the germline V gene are SGHAT and FQNNGV. The table lists this clone with a count of one. Generated by immunoSEQ multiplex PCR, the TCRdb table keeps only in-frame clones and is missing some. The table shows approximately 350,000 clones, with around nine tenths occurring only once. The source of this sequence is a woman under 30 who had recovered from COVID-19. Sequenced sample: peripheral blood. This chain joins TRBV11-2 and TRBJ2-1, with D perhaps TRBD2 (5 bases). Written as DNA, the CDR3 is TGTGCCAGCAGCCTCCTGCGGCGGGCCTCCTACAATGAGCAGTTCTTC. Its protein product is CASSLLRRASYNEQFF. The full variable domain, rest sourced from reference TRBV11-2 and TRBJ2-1, is EAGVAQSPRYKIIEKRQSVAFWCNPISGHATLYWYQQILGQGPKLLIQFQNNGVVDDSQLPKDRFSAERLKGVDSTLKIQPAKLEDSAVYLCASSLLRRASYNEQFFGPGTRLTVL.